This TCR beta chain emerged from a study of T cells in Graves' hyperthyroidism and ophthalmopathy. Overall study results and limits: The blood repertoire included most of the expanded thyroid clonotypes above 0.001. The authors' 13 V-J model separated ophthalmopathy from stable hyperthyroidism. Ophthalmopathy, as predicted by the model, came a median about seven months after the prediction.

As to this clonotype: Its antigen is not identified.

Patients showing uncontrolled infection, other autoimmune disease, pregnancy or lactation were ineligible. Trimming cost V 0 bases and J 5 bases, with 11 bases left between them. CDR1 and CDR2 (germline): SGHRS, YFSETQ. This CDR3 is 14 amino acids long. RNA transcripts provided the source from which TCR beta CDR3 regions were amplified. HTBI primers were the set used in a first-round RT-PCR of the TCR CDR3. MiXCR, run by TCRdb on the multiplex PCR reads, gives a single entry per CDR3 protein. The profile covers about 700,000 distinct CDR3 sequences, with 45% appearing a single time and less than 9% taken by the ten largest.

The V call is TRBV5-1, the J call TRBJ2-5; D is ambiguous. This TCR was recovered from an adult man with Graves' disease, either hyperthyroidism or ophthalmopathy (not recorded which). Sequencing was carried out using peripheral blood or thyroid tissue (not recorded which). The CDR3 coding sequence is TGCGCCAGCAGCTTGGCCGTGGCCAGGGAGACCCAGTACTTC. Protein product: CASSLAVARETQYF. The full variable domain, rest sourced from reference TRBV5-1 and TRBJ2-5, is KAGVTQTPRYLIKTRGQQVTLSCSPISGHRSVSWYQQTPGQGLQFLFEYFSETQRNKGNFPGRFSGRQFSNSRSEMNVSTLELGDSALYLCASSLAVARETQYFGPGTRLLVL.